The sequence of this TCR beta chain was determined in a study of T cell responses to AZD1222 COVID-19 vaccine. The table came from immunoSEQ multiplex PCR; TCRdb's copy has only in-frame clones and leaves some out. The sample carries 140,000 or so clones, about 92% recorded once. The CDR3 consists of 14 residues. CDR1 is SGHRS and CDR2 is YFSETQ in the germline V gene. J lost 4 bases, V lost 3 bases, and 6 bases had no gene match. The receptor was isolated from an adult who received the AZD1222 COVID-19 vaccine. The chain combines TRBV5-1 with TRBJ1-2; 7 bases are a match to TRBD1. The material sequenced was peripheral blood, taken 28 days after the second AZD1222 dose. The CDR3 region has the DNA TGCGCCAGCAGCTCCGGAGGGGGCATCTATGGCTACACCTTC. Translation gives CASSSGGGIYGYTF.